The 26 T cell receptor beta chains reported below all come from one sample, sequenced in a study of blood T cells in healthy people across ages. A second PCR, run for about 6 to 11 cycles, used a sample-barcoded 5' primer plus a J-beta primer mix. TCRdb re-analysed the 5' RACE reads in MiXCR, keeping a single row per CDR3 protein. Counted here are about 1.6 million distinct CDR3 sequences, around 36% occurring once; the ten biggest clones make up around 11%. Input material: blood. These receptors were obtained from a woman in her twenties or thirties in good health.

This clonotype was seen only a few times. The chain has TRBV6-1 and TRBJ2-5, with D perhaps matching TRBD1 or TRBD2 (5 bases each). The CDR3 is 17 amino acids. CDR1 is MNHNS and CDR2 is SASEGT in the germline V gene. Trimming removed 3 bases from V and 1 base from J, with 18 bases in between. The CDR3 reads CASSDSPAVGTQETQYF. Written as DNA, the CDR3 is TGTGCCAGCAGTGATTCCCCTGCGGTGGGGACCCAAGAGACCCAGTACTTC.

The CDR3 nucleotides read TGTGCCAGCAGTTTATCGTGGATCTCTGAGCAGTTCTTC. Translation gives CASSLSWISEQFF. The chain combines TRBV27 with TRBJ2-1; D not resolved. This CDR3 has 13 residues. The ends were cut back, 0 bases at V and 9 bases at J, with 9 bases in the middle. Germline V lookup: CDR1 MNHEY, CDR2 SMNVEV (reference sequence).

This clonotype came up a few times. The chain has TRBV29-1 and TRBJ1-2, with TRBD1 as a possible D gene (6 bases). The CDR3 length is 13 residues. Germline CDR1 is SQVTM and CDR2 is ANQGSEA. The V gene lost 7 bases and the J gene lost 4 bases, with 16 bases spanning the gap. The CDR3 loop is CSGGFEGGYGYTF. CDR3 nucleotides: TGCAGCGGTGGATTTGAGGGGGGCTATGGCTACACCTTC.

The gene calls are TRBV5-1 and TRBJ2-5; the match to TRBD1 covers 9 bases. The DNA end favors TRBJ2-7, so the J call may be wrong. The CDR3 spans 16 residues. Germline CDR1 reads SGHRS; CDR2 reads YFSETQ. Here the CDR3 reads CASSFTGGGPIYEQYF. CDR3 coding DNA: TGCGCCAGCAGCTTTACAGGGGGCGGTCCGATCTACGAGCAGTACTTC.

The chain uses TRBV20-1 and TRBJ1-5; 10 nucleotides align to TRBD1. The CDR3 is 18 residues long. After removal of 6 bases from V and 3 bases from J, the junction contained 17 bases not matched to a gene. In germline, CDR1 is DFQATT, CDR2 SNEGSKA (reference sequence). The chain's CDR3 is CSASSDWDRGLSNQPQHF. CDR3 DNA: TGCAGTGCCAGCTCGGATTGGGACAGGGGACTGTCCAATCAGCCCCAGCATTTT.

At least ten counts were recorded for this clonotype. J is TRBJ2-1 and V is TRBV2; D tentatively reads TRBD1 or TRBD2 (5 bases each). Germline CDR1 SNHLY, CDR2 FYNNEI. The CDR3 has 17 amino acids. The V and J ends lost 3 bases and 1 base respectively, with 16 bases between them. The CDR3 here is CASSEGVGSESYNEQFF. In nucleotides, the CDR3 is TGTGCCAGCAGTGAGGGGGTCGGATCAGAGTCCTACAATGAGCAGTTCTTC. Full variable domain (outside the CDR3, taken from reference TRBV2 and TRBJ2-1): EPEVTQTPSHQVTQMGQEVILRCVPISNHLYFYWYRQILGQKVEFLVSFYNNEISEKSEIFDDQFSVERPDGSNFTLKIRSTKLEDSAMYFCASSEGVGSESYNEQFFGPGTRLTVL.

This rearrangement joins TRBV2 to TRBJ2-7; D is possibly TRBD1 or TRBD2 (5 bases each). TRBJ2-5 matches the DNA end more closely, so the J call is doubtful. Per the germline V gene, CDR1 is SNHLY and CDR2 is FYNNEI. The CDR3 totals 13 residues. CDR3: CASRGEGGETQYF. Here the CDR3 DNA reads TGTGCCAGCAGGGGGGAAGGTGGAGAGACCCAGTACTTC.

This clonotype was recorded a few times. At one end, the junction sequence differs from germline, possibly due to a read error. J is TRBJ1-2 and V is TRBV20-1; TRBD1 agrees at 9 bases. Germline V gives CDR1 DFQATT, CDR2 SNEGSKA (reference sequence). The CDR3 loop spans 15 amino acids. CDR3 loop: CSARGGQGSFYGYTF. The CDR3 coding sequence is TGCAGTGCCAGAGGCGGACAGGGGAGCTTCTATGGCTACACCTTC.

This chain uses TRBV5-1 with TRBJ2-7; D uncertain. CDR1 is SGHRS and CDR2 is YFSETQ in the germline V gene. The CDR3 spans 16 residues. Trimming took 0 bases from V and 2 from J, leaving 15 bases between them. For the CDR3, the DNA is TGCGCCAGCAGCTTGGTGTCCCCGCAGTCCCCCTACGAGCAGTACGTC. Protein sequence: CASSLVSPQSPYEQYV.

The chain has TRBV18 and TRBJ1-1; D might be TRBD1 (5 bases). Deletions cut 3 bases from V and 1 base from J, with 15 bases between. The CDR3 is made up of 16 amino acids. CDR1 and CDR2 from the germline V gene are KGHSH and LQKENI. CDR3 sequence: CASSPATGGGNTEAFF. DNA for the CDR3: TGTGCCAGCTCACCTGCGACGGGGGGAGGGAACACTGAAGCTTTCTTT. The entire variable domain, with the rest obtained from reference TRBV18 and TRBJ1-1, is as follows: NAGVMQNPRHLVRRRGQEARLRCSPMKGHSHVYWYRQLPEEGLKFMVYLQKENIIDESGMPKERFSAEFPKEGPSILRIQQVVRGDSAAYFCASSPATGGGNTEAFFGQGTRLTVV.

CDR3 in DNA: TGTGCCAGCAGTTTGGCGGGACAGGGGACGTGCAATGGCTACACCTTC. Amino acid sequence: CASSLAGQGTCNGYTF. The V call is TRBV28, the J call TRBJ1-2, with 10 bases identical to TRBD1. V was clipped by 3 bases and J by 6 bases; unmatched bases: 10. The CDR3 extends over 16 amino acids. Germline V CDR1 and CDR2: MDHEN, SYDVKM.

This clonotype has at least ten counts. CDR3 nucleotide sequence: TGTGCCAGCAGTCCGGGACGGACGAAAGAGACCCAGTACTTC. Its protein is CASSPGRTKETQYF. The V and J genes are TRBV12-3 or TRBV12-4 and TRBJ2-5; perhaps D is TRBD1 or TRBD2 (5 bases each). The CDR3 spans 14 residues. V shed 5 bases and J shed 3 bases, with 13 bases lying between them.

The sample holds a few counts of this clonotype. The gene calls are TRBV6-5 and TRBJ2-3; TRBD2 agrees at 8 bases. The V gene's germline CDR1 is MNHEY and CDR2 SVGAGI. The CDR3 spans 15 residues. V lost 3 bases, J lost 2 bases, and 4 bases stayed unmatched. CDR3 sequence reads: CASSYRAGDTDTQYF. CDR3 coding DNA: TGTGCCAGCAGTTATCGAGCGGGGGACACAGATACGCAGTATTTT.

This clonotype has just a few counts. This chain connects TRBV14 to TRBJ2-7; 7 nucleotides match TRBD1. V shed 0 bases and J 5 bases; nucleotides not matched to a gene: 16. This CDR3 is 18 amino acids long. In germline, CDR1 is SGHDN, CDR2 FVKESK. CDR3 DNA sequence: TGTGCCAGCAGCCAAGATCGTTGGGTGACAGGGCTCGACCACGAGCAGTACTTC. Its protein product is CASSQDRWVTGLDHEQYF.

The chain joins TRBV7-8 to TRBJ2-3; weak D call: TRBD2 (6 bases). V lost 3 bases and J 0 bases, leaving 16 bases between the germline ends. Germline CDR1 and CDR2: SGHVS and FQNEAQ. CDR3 length: 17 amino acids. CDR3 nucleotides: TGTGCCAGCAGCTTTTTAGGAGGGTCCCCTAGCACAGATACGCAGTATTTT. Its translation is CASSFLGGSPSTDTQYF.

V is TRBV6-1 and J is TRBJ2-7; 7 bases fit TRBD2. CDR1 and CDR2 from the germline V gene are MNHNS and SASEGT. V lost 2 bases and J lost 4; bases outside the gene matches: 20. The CDR3 consists of 19 residues. The CDR3 nucleotides read TGTGCCAGCAGTGAACCGGTGTACTTGTCGGGACTAACAGTTTACGAGCAGTACTTC. Protein product: CASSEPVYLSGLTVYEQYF.

CDR3 loop: CASSQDVTGRTGELFF. In DNA, the CDR3 is TGCGCCAGCAGCCAAGATGTCACAGGTCGGACCGGGGAGCTGTTTTTT. V is TRBV4-1 and J is TRBJ2-2; D might be TRBD1 (5 bases). This CDR3 spans 16 amino acids. The germline gives CDR1 MGHRA, CDR2 YSYEKL. The germline V and J ends were trimmed by 0 bases and 5 bases, with 13 bases remaining between them.

This clonotype was picked up a small number of times. V gene TRBV12-3 or TRBV12-4 combines with J gene TRBJ2-7; 7 nucleotides match TRBD2. The V gene end was trimmed by 5 bases and the J gene end by 2 bases; junction bases not matched to a gene: 6. CDR3 length equals 14 residues. Here the CDR3 reads CASSIPGGTYEQYF. CDR3 in DNA: TGTGCCAGCAGTATACCCGGGGGGACCTACGAGCAGTACTTC.

The chain combines TRBV20-1 with TRBJ2-5, with TRBD2 as a possible D gene (6 bases). V lost 3 bases to trimming and J lost 11 bases, with 31 bases between them. Germline V gene data show CDR1 as DFQATT and CDR2 as SNEGSKA (reference sequence). The length of the CDR3 is 17 residues. The CDR3: CSARETSGVARVDEQYF. In DNA, the CDR3 is TGCAGTGCTAGGGAGACTAGTGGGGTAGCCCGAGTCGATGAGCAGTACTTC.

The V and J genes are TRBV3-1 and TRBJ2-7, with 15 nucleotides matching TRBD2. V was clipped by 0 bases and J by 4 bases; unmatched bases: 7. CDR3 length equals 18 residues. Germline values: CDR1 LGHDT, CDR2 YNNKEL (reference sequence). The CDR3 region has the DNA TGTGCCAGCAGCCAAGAACCCCCGGGACTAGCGGGAGGTTACGAGCAGTACTTC. Amino acid sequence: CASSQEPPGLAGGYEQYF.

There are a few counts of this clonotype. V usage is TRBV6-2 or TRBV6-3 and J usage is TRBJ1-5; D is unresolved. Per germline, CDR1 MNHEY and CDR2 SVGEGT. The ends were cut back, 6 bases at V and 5 bases at J, with 8 bases in the middle. The CDR3 contains 12 residues. The CDR3 region is CASRDGYQPQHF. In DNA form, the CDR3 reads TGTGCCAGCAGGGACGGATATCAGCCCCAGCATTTT.

CDR3 residues: CATSGTKTSQPQHF. CDR3 nucleotides: TGTGCCACCAGCGGGACTAAGACTAGTCAGCCCCAGCATTTT. This chain connects TRBV24-1 to TRBJ1-5; tentatively, D is TRBD1 (5 bases). This CDR3 has 14 residues. The ends were cut back, 7 bases at V and 6 bases at J, with 15 bases in the middle. The germline CDR1 and CDR2 sequences are KGHDR and SFDVKD.

This clonotype came up a few times. This sequence joins TRBV7-9 and TRBJ2-7; 8 positions agree with TRBD1. The CDR3 totals 16 residues. After removal of 3 bases from V and 1 base from J, the junction contained 8 bases not matched to a gene. CDR1 and CDR2 from the germline V gene are SEHNR and FQNEAQ (reference sequence). The CDR3 nucleotides read TGTGCCAGCAGCTTTGATGGGGACAGGTCATCCTACGAGCAGTACTTC. It yields the protein CASSFDGDRSSYEQYF.

The chain joins TRBV20-1 to TRBJ2-7; D uncertain. CDR3 length: 11 residues. CDR1 is DFQATT and CDR2 is SNEGSKA in the germline V gene (reference sequence). V dropped 7 bases and J dropped 2 bases, with 9 bases sitting between them. This chain's CDR3 is CSVGRTYEQYF. The CDR3 bases are TGCAGTGTAGGACGGACCTACGAGCAGTACTTC.

This clonotype was picked up a small number of times. The chain couples TRBV30 to TRBJ2-7; the match to TRBD2 covers 7 bases. Germline values: CDR1 GTSNPN, CDR2 SVGIG (reference sequence). V gave up 4 bases and J gave up 5 bases; unmatched junction bases: 2. The CDR3 spans 11 residues. The CDR3 sequence: CAWMGRDEQYF. The CDR3 DNA reads as TGTGCCTGGATGGGGAGGGACGAGCAGTACTTC.

This clonotype was counted only a few times. This sequence joins TRBV20-1 and TRBJ2-7, with 14 bases that match TRBD2. The germline gives CDR1 DFQATT, CDR2 SNEGSKA (reference sequence). The trim removed 3 bases at V and 6 bases at J, leaving 7 bases unmatched. The CDR3 loop spans 15 amino acids. The CDR3 region has the DNA TGCAGTGCTAGCTCACGGACTAGCGGGGGGTCCGAGCAGTACTTC. Translated, it gives CSASSRTSGGSEQYF.